One and the same sample provided the 29 T cell receptor beta chains below, sequenced in a study of blood T cell repertoires in COVID-19. Only in-frame clones appear in the TCRdb table, and some are missing; sequencing was by immunoSEQ multiplex PCR. The table lists nearly 400,000 clones, 89% of them singletons. Sample: PBMCs or T cells enriched from blood (not recorded which). The receptors here all came from a woman aged 25 to 39 who had recovered from COVID-19.

This chain connects TRBV3-1 (or the pseudogene TRBV3-2) to TRBJ2-7, with 9 bases matching TRBD2. The V and J ends lost 0 bases and 1 base, in that order; junction bases with no gene match: 4. The germline V gene encodes CDR1 LGHDT and CDR2 YNNKEL (reference sequence). CDR3 size: 16 residues. CDR3 amino acids: CASSQEVSGGSYEQYF. Here the CDR3 DNA reads TGTGCCAGCAGCCAAGAGGTTAGCGGGGGATCCTACGAGCAGTACTTC.

This chain uses TRBV2 with TRBJ1-2; 8 nucleotides agree with TRBD1. V was clipped by 5 bases and J by 4 bases; unmatched bases: 3. The CDR3 sequence is 13 residues long. The germline gives CDR1 SNHLY, CDR2 FYNNEI. The CDR3 reads CASSRDRSYGYTF. In DNA, the CDR3 is TGTGCCAGCAGTAGGGACAGGTCCTATGGCTACACCTTC.

CDR3 region: CASSESTSGVSYNEQFF. DNA of the CDR3: TGCGCCAGCAGTGAGTCGACTAGCGGGGTCTCCTACAATGAGCAGTTCTTC. The V call is TRBV10-2, the J call TRBJ2-1, with TRBD2 matching 11 bases. Germline V lookup: CDR1 WSHSY, CDR2 SAAADI. J lost 0 bases, V lost 0 bases, and 1 base had no gene match. The CDR3 runs 17 residues.

This chain connects TRBV27 to TRBJ2-4; D gene unclear. The V and J ends lost 6 bases and 8 bases respectively, with 14 bases between them. The V gene's germline CDR1 is MNHEY and CDR2 SMNVEV (reference sequence). This CDR3 spans 13 amino acids. CDR3 sequence: CASRTNEADIQYF. The CDR3 region has the DNA TGTGCCAGCAGAACAAATGAGGCGGACATTCAGTACTTC.

The genes are TRBV10-1 and TRBJ2-3; the D gene is possibly TRBD1 (6 bases). The CDR3 runs to 15 residues. Germline V CDR1 and CDR2: WNHNN, SYGVQD (reference sequence). Trimming shortened V by 3 bases and J by 0 bases, and 10 bases separated the two germline ends. The CDR3: CASSDRQGSTDTQYF. The CDR3, as DNA: TGCGCCAGCAGTGATCGGCAGGGGAGCACAGATACGCAGTATTTT.

The chain joins TRBV6-5 to TRBJ1-2, with 9 nucleotides matching TRBD1. CDR1 and CDR2 from the germline V gene are MNHEY and SVGAGI. Losses at the gene ends were 10 bases for V and 7 bases for J; bases not matched to a gene: 10. The CDR3 is made up of 13 amino acids. The CDR3 region has the DNA TGTGCCACCACCGCACAGGGGGCTGGTGGCTACACCTTC. Translating gives CATTAQGAGGYTF.

The rearrangement links TRBV15 to TRBJ2-5; TRBD1 might be the D (6 bases). Germline V gene lookup returns CDR1 LNHNV and CDR2 YYDKDF (reference sequence). V lost 5 bases and J 1 base, leaving 8 bases between the germline ends. This CDR3 has 13 amino acids. The CDR3 sequence is CATSDRSQETQYF. DNA for the CDR3: TGTGCCACCAGCGACAGGAGCCAAGAGACCCAGTACTTC.

This sequence joins TRBV30 and TRBJ2-7; 8 positions match TRBD1. The V and J ends lost 4 bases and 1 base, in that order; junction bases with no gene match: 3. There are 13 residues in the CDR3. The germline V gene has CDR1 GTSNPN and CDR2 SVGIG (reference sequence). For the CDR3, the DNA is TGTGCCTGGAAACGGGACAGGTCCTACGAGCAGTACTTC. Translated, it gives CAWKRDRSYEQYF.

The genes are TRBV27 and TRBJ1-6, with D unclear. This CDR3 contains 16 residues. Trimming shortened V by 4 bases and J by 0 bases, and 10 bases separated the two germline ends. Germline V gene sequence: CDR1 MNHEY, CDR2 SMNVEV (reference sequence). The CDR3 sequence: CASSYLQTSYNSPLHF. The CDR3 nucleotides are TGTGCCAGCAGTTACTTACAGACCTCCTATAATTCACCCCTCCACTTT.

This clone was seen only once. The genes are TRBV12-3 or TRBV12-4 and TRBJ2-7, with a possible D match to TRBD1 (6 bases). V shed 6 bases and J shed 3 bases, with 12 bases lying between them. This CDR3 has 13 amino acids. The chain's CDR3 is CASRPGTNYEQYF. The CDR3 DNA reads TGTGCCAGCAGGCCCGGGACAAACTACGAGCAGTACTTC.

The chain is built from TRBV9 and TRBJ1-1; weak D call: TRBD1 (6 bases). The CDR3 contains 15 residues. The ends were cut back, 6 bases at V and 0 bases at J, with 15 bases in the middle. Germline CDR1 and CDR2: SGDLS and YYNGEE. Here the CDR3 DNA reads TGTGCCAGCACCATAATCACAGGGATGAACACTGAAGCTTTCTTT. Translated, it gives CASTIITGMNTEAFF.

This clone appeared once. The chain combines TRBV6-5 with TRBJ1-2, with a possible D match to TRBD1 (5 bases). The germline gives CDR1 MNHEY, CDR2 SVGAGI. V was pared by 6 bases and J by 2 bases, with 10 bases between. The CDR3 is 13 amino acids. CDR3 sequence reads: CASRSSGNYGYTF. The CDR3 nucleotides are TGTGCCAGCAGATCCTCAGGGAACTATGGCTACACCTTC.

This clone was counted once. This chain links TRBV5-4 with TRBJ2-7, with D possibly being TRBD1 (6 bases). The CDR3 length is 13 residues. Looked up from germline, CDR1 is SGHNT and CDR2 is YYREEE (reference sequence). Trimming removed 2 bases at V and 3 bases at J, with 9 bases between. The CDR3 protein is CASSLDRYYEQYF. The CDR3 region has the DNA TGTGCCAGCAGCTTAGACAGGTACTACGAGCAGTACTTC.

J is TRBJ2-3 and V is TRBV2; tentative D call: TRBD2 (6 bases). V was trimmed by 5 bases and J by 4 bases, leaving 13 bases between them. The germline CDR1 and CDR2 sequences are SNHLY and FYNNEI. This CDR3 comprises 14 residues. The CDR3 DNA reads TGTGCCAGCAGTCTGGGCGGAGGGCCAGATACGCAGTATTTT. It is translated as CASSLGGGPDTQYF.

V is TRBV6-5 and J is TRBJ2-7; 7 nucleotides agree with TRBD1. V lost 0 bases, J lost 3 bases, and 5 bases stayed unmatched. This CDR3 has 15 amino acids. Germline V gives CDR1 MNHEY, CDR2 SVGAGI. The CDR3 sequence is CASSYSGTVLYEQYF. In DNA, the CDR3 is TGTGCCAGCAGTTACTCCGGGACAGTTCTCTACGAGCAGTACTTC.

This clone was counted once. The V and J genes are TRBV9 and TRBJ1-2; no firm D call. The CDR3 totals 14 residues. The V end lost 0 bases, the J end lost 3 bases, and 9 bases lay between the germline ends. CDR1 SGDLS and CDR2 YYNGEE come from the germline V gene. CDR3 loop: CASSVGGVDYGYTF. The CDR3 coding sequence is TGTGCCAGCAGCGTAGGCGGGGTCGACTATGGCTACACCTTC.

The rearrangement links TRBV5-1 to TRBJ2-7, with D possibly matching TRBD1 (6 bases). CDR3 length equals 14 residues. Germline V gene lookup returns CDR1 SGHRS and CDR2 YFSETQ. The V end lost 2 bases, the J end lost 0 bases, and 9 bases lay between the germline ends. The CDR3 reads CASSLRTDSYEQYF. The CDR3 DNA follows: TGCGCCAGCAGCTTAAGGACAGACTCCTACGAGCAGTACTTC.

V usage is TRBV15 and J usage is TRBJ1-2; 8 positions agree with TRBD1. V trimming: 4 bases; J trimming: 5 bases; junction bases outside the gene matches: 9. Germline values: CDR1 LNHNV, CDR2 YYDKDF (reference sequence). The CDR3 is made up of 15 amino acids. In DNA form, the CDR3 reads TGTGCCACCAGCAAAAACCGGGACAGGAAGTATGGCTACACCTTC. Its translation: CATSKNRDRKYGYTF.

The rearrangement links TRBV6-5 to TRBJ1-3; D gene uncertain. Trimming stripped 0 bases from V and 5 bases from J, with 11 bases between. The CDR3 sequence is 15 residues long. Looked up from germline, CDR1 is MNHEY and CDR2 is SVGAGI. The CDR3 sequence is CASSYSRILRNTIYF. The DNA for the CDR3 is TGTGCCAGCAGTTACTCGAGGATTCTTCGAAACACCATATATTTT.

This clone was seen only once. The V and J genes are TRBV6-5 and TRBJ1-1; D is perhaps TRBD1 (5 bases). Trimming stripped 7 bases from V and 4 bases from J, with 16 bases between. The CDR3 extends over 14 amino acids. CDR1 and CDR2 (germline): MNHEY, SVGAGI. CDR3 nucleotides: TGTGCCAGCACCAGGACACTCTGGGGCACTGAAGCTTTCTTT. Translation gives CASTRTLWGTEAFF.

The V and J genes are TRBV6-9 and TRBJ1-6; the match to TRBD1 covers 9 bases. This CDR3 region has 16 residues. J gave up 5 bases and V 10 bases, and 12 bases lay outside the gene matches. Looked up from germline, CDR1 is MNHGY and CDR2 is SVAAGI. This chain's CDR3 is CAIHRDRVEDNSPLHF. The CDR3 bases are TGTGCCATCCACCGGGACAGGGTGGAGGATAATTCACCCCTCCACTTT.

The chain links TRBV6-2 or TRBV6-3 to TRBJ1-5; TRBD1 aligns across 8 bases. In germline, CDR1 is MNHEY, CDR2 SVGEGT. This CDR3 has 19 residues. V was clipped by 5 bases and J by 4 bases; unmatched bases: 19. In nucleotides, the CDR3 is TGTGCCAGCAGTAAGCGGGGACAGGCCTCAAGAACCTTTAATCAGCCCCAGCATTTT. It is translated as CASSKRGQASRTFNQPQHF.

This chain links TRBV3-1 (or the pseudogene TRBV3-2) with TRBJ2-3; 9 bases fit TRBD1. The ends lost 2 bases at V and 2 bases at J; junction bases unmatched: 2. The CDR3 spans 15 residues. CDR1 is LGHDT and CDR2 is YNNKEL in the germline V gene (reference sequence). CDR3 sequence (DNA): TGTGCCAGCAGCCAAAGGGACAGGGACACAGATACGCAGTATTTT. Translating it yields CASSQRDRDTDTQYF.

V and J are TRBV5-5 and TRBJ1-5; D perhaps matches TRBD1 (6 bases). Germline values: CDR1 SGHKS, CDR2 YYEKEE (reference sequence). With 1 base removed from V and 7 bases from J, the gap between germline ends came to 18 bases. The CDR3 is 16 amino acids. CDR3 coding DNA: TGTGCCAGCAGCTTGTTCGGACAGATCGGGGAGCAGCCCCAGCATTTT. This codes for CASSLFGQIGEQPQHF.

V and J are TRBV4-1 and TRBJ1-6; D may be TRBD1 (6 bases). The CDR3 sequence is 11 residues long. V was trimmed by 1 base and J by 14 bases, leaving 6 bases between them. Germline loops: CDR1 MGHRA, CDR2 YSYEKL. This CDR3 reads CASSQGQALHF. As DNA, the CDR3 is TGCGCCAGCAGCCAAGGACAGGCCCTCCACTTT.

This clone was picked up a small number of times. V is TRBV19 and J is TRBJ1-5; D is ambiguous. The CDR3 contains 18 residues. V was shortened by 3 bases and J by 2 bases, with 20 bases between the two germline ends. The V gene's germline CDR1 is LNHDA and CDR2 SQIVND (reference sequence). CDR3 amino acids: CASSMVGGNRQGNQPQHF. As DNA, the CDR3 is TGTGCCAGTAGTATGGTAGGAGGGAATCGGCAGGGCAATCAGCCCCAGCATTTT. The full variable domain, in which reference TRBV19 and TRBJ1-5 provide the parts outside the CDR3, is DGGITQSPKYLFRKEGQNVTLSCEQNLNHDAMYWYRQDPGQGLRLIYYSQIVNDFQKGDIAEGYSVSREKKESFPLTVTSAQKNPTAFYLCASSMVGGNRQGNQPQHFGDGTRLSIL.

The gene calls are TRBV28 and TRBJ2-7, with 7 bases aligning to TRBD1. The CDR3 extends over 15 amino acids. Germline V lookup: CDR1 MDHEN, CDR2 SYDVKM. Trimming at V came to 4 bases and at J to 4 bases, leaving 10 bases not matched to a gene. CDR3 bases: TGTGCCAGCAGTTCCCGGACAGGTTCTTCATACGAGCAGTACTTC. The encoded protein is CASSSRTGSSYEQYF. The whole variable domain, filled in from reference TRBV28 and TRBJ2-7, reads DVKVTQSSRYLVKRTGEKVFLECVQDMDHENMFWYRQDPGLGLRLIYFSYDVKMKEKGDIPEGYSVSREKKERFSLILESASTNQTSMYLCASSSRTGSSYEQYFGPGTRLTVT.

The gene calls are TRBV7-9 and TRBJ1-1; D gene ambiguous. The germline V and J ends were trimmed by 2 bases and 8 bases, with 9 bases remaining between them. The germline V gene has CDR1 SEHNR and CDR2 FQNEAQ (reference sequence). CDR3 length: 12 amino acids. CDR3 region: CASSLIAVEAFF. CDR3 in DNA: TGTGCCAGCAGCTTAATAGCCGTAGAAGCTTTCTTT.

As concerns this clone: Other DNA sequences in this sample translate to the same CDR3. The J gene is TRBJ1-1, the V gene TRBV13, with a tentative D call TRBD1 (6 bases). V dropped 0 bases and J dropped 5 bases, with 7 bases sitting between them. The CDR3 covers 13 residues. CDR1 is PRHDT, CDR2 FYEKMQ, per germline (reference sequence). CDR3 in DNA: TGTGCCAGCAGCTTAGGCAGGGGTACTGAAGCTTTCTTT. Protein product: CASSLGRGTEAFF.